These 30 T cell receptor beta chains share one sample of origin, sequenced in a study of identical twins. TCRdb called the 5' RACE reads again in MiXCR, with one record for every CDR3 protein. The profile shows around 570,000 distinct CDR3 sequences, more than 9% of them singletons. This same sample was also taken into another study, of yellow fever vaccine responses in identical twins.

The source material was PBMCs. The receptors were sampled from a woman aged 18 to 35 in good health.

Only a few counts were recorded for this clonotype. Here the CDR3 reads CASSPSLGPVETQYF. The DNA for the CDR3 is TGTGCCAGCAGCCCCTCACTAGGGCCGGTAGAGACCCAGTACTTC. The rearrangement links TRBV7-2 to TRBJ2-5; possibly TRBD2 for D (5 bases). Trimming stripped 5 bases from V and 4 bases from J, with 17 bases between. The CDR3 contains 15 residues. Germline-derived CDR1 and CDR2 are SGHTA and FQGNSA.

This clonotype was observed at least ten times. The chain employs TRBV4-3 and TRBJ2-1; weak D call: TRBD2 (5 bases). Germline CDR1 and CDR2: LGHNA and YSLEER. The length of the CDR3 is 18 residues. V lost 8 bases and J 0 bases, leaving 23 bases between the germline ends. In DNA form, the CDR3 reads TGCGCCAGCCGCGCCAAGTATGGGAGTTCAAGCTCCTACAATGAGCAGTTCTTC. Its protein product is CASRAKYGSSSSYNEQFF.

The chain is built from TRBV12-3 or TRBV12-4 and TRBJ2-3, with D maybe TRBD2 (7 bases). The CDR3 is 16 amino acids. With 5 bases removed from V and 6 bases from J, the gap between germline ends came to 21 bases. The CDR3 DNA reads as TGTGCCAGCAGTGAAACATGGGGGGGCCGGCGGGATACGCAGTATTTT. Amino acids: CASSETWGGRRDTQYF.

This clonotype was seen only a few times. The chain couples TRBV29-1 to TRBJ2-1; D is uncertain. Germline V lookup: CDR1 SQVTM, CDR2 ANQGSEA. The CDR3 spans 11 residues. Trimming removed 4 bases at V and 4 bases at J, with 5 bases between. This CDR3 is CSVVAYNEQFF. The CDR3, as DNA: TGCAGCGTTGTGGCGTACAATGAGCAGTTCTTC.

This clonotype was seen at least ten times. J is TRBJ2-1 and V is TRBV28; TRBD2 aligns across 9 bases. Germline V gives CDR1 MDHEN, CDR2 SYDVKM. V was pared by 5 bases and J by 3 bases, with 8 bases of the junction left unmatched. This CDR3 region has 16 residues. For the CDR3, the DNA is TGTGCCAGCAGTCTGTGGACTAGCGTGGGCTACAATGAGCAGTTCTTC. Translated: CASSLWTSVGYNEQFF.

This clonotype appeared many times. The chain recombines TRBV4-1 with TRBJ2-2; a weak D match, TRBD2 (6 bases). Germline assignment: CDR1 MGHRA and CDR2 YSYEKL. The CDR3 contains 16 residues. The ends were cut back, 0 bases at V and 4 bases at J, with 12 bases in the middle. CDR3 protein: CASSQDQPGSTGELFF. The CDR3 coding sequence is TGCGCCAGCAGCCAAGATCAGCCCGGGAGCACCGGGGAGCTGTTTTTT.

This clonotype was seen repeatedly, ten times or more. The rearrangement links TRBV28 to TRBJ2-2; possibly TRBD1 for D (6 bases). Germline V CDR1 and CDR2: MDHEN, SYDVKM. The CDR3 has 15 amino acids. V shed 2 bases and J shed 1 base, with 8 bases lying between them. CDR3 DNA: TGTGCCAGCAGTTTACCGGGACAGAACACCGGGGAGCTGTTTTTT. This encodes CASSLPGQNTGELFF.

The chain's CDR3 is CASSFVQETRELFF. The CDR3 DNA is TGTGCCAGCAGCTTTGTCCAGGAGACCAGGGAGCTGTTTTTT. The rearrangement uses TRBV5-6 and TRBJ2-2; no reliable D call. The CDR3 loop spans 14 amino acids. Germline-derived CDR1 and CDR2 are SGHDT and YYEEEE. V lost 2 bases and J 9 bases, leaving 14 bases between the germline ends. Together with reference TRBV5-6 and TRBJ2-2, the CDR3 gives the full variable domain: DAGVTQSPTHLIKTRGQQVTLRCSPKSGHDTVSWYQQALGQGPQFIFQYYEEEERQRGNFPDRFSGHQFPNYSSELNVNALLLGDSALYLCASSFVQETRELFFGEGSRLTVL.

This clonotype was recorded many times. The chain uses TRBV4-2 and TRBJ2-3; D possibly matches TRBD1 or TRBD2 (5 bases each). From germline, CDR1 is LGHNA and CDR2 YNFKEQ. CDR3 length: 17 residues. The V and J ends lost 1 base and 7 bases respectively, with 21 bases between them. CDR3 DNA: TGTGCCAGCAGCCAAGTTGGACGGCTAGAGGGGTCTTATACGCAGTATTTT. Amino acids: CASSQVGRLEGSYTQYF.

The chain's CDR3 is CASSQALQGPDTQYF. For the CDR3, the DNA is TGCGCCAGCAGCCAAGCTCTACAGGGTCCAGATACGCAGTATTTT. The gene calls are TRBV4-1 and TRBJ2-3, with D perhaps TRBD1 (6 bases). V lost 1 base and J 4 bases, leaving 12 bases between the germline ends. The CDR3 is 15 residues long. Germline CDR1 is MGHRA and CDR2 is YSYEKL.

This clonotype has a count of ten or more. This chain joins TRBV5-1 and TRBJ2-7, with D tentatively TRBD2 (6 bases). This CDR3 contains 14 residues. V was clipped by 2 bases and J by 2 bases, with 11 bases between them. Germline assignment: CDR1 SGHRS and CDR2 YFSETQ. CDR3 residues: CASSFSWGAYEQYF. CDR3 in DNA: TGCGCCAGCAGCTTTTCTTGGGGGGCCTACGAGCAGTACTTC.

The chain recombines TRBV7-9 with TRBJ2-1; D is tentatively TRBD1 or TRBD2 (6 bases each). The CDR3 sequence is 14 residues long. Trimming removed 6 bases from V and 4 bases from J, with 13 bases in between. Germline values: CDR1 SEHNR, CDR2 FQNEAQ (reference sequence). CDR3 coding DNA: TGTGCCAGCAGACAGGGAGGACGGTACAATGAGCAGTTCTTC. This sequence encodes CASRQGGRYNEQFF. The whole variable domain, filled in from reference TRBV7-9 and TRBJ2-1, reads DTGVSQNPRHKITKRGQNVTFRCDPISEHNRLYWYRQTLGQGPEFLTYFQNEAQLEKSRLLSDRFSAERPKGSFSTLEIQRTEQGDSAMYLCASRQGGRYNEQFFGPGTRLTVL.

This clonotype was observed many times. The chain employs TRBV7-2 and TRBJ1-4; 9 nucleotides align to TRBD1. V shed 0 bases, J shed 13 bases, and the junction held 3 bases outside the gene matches. The CDR3 sequence is 13 residues long. Germline V CDR1 and CDR2: SGHTA, FQGNSA. CDR3 nucleotides: TGTGCCAGCAGCTTAGCGGGGACAGGGCTACTGTTTTTT. It translates to CASSLAGTGLLFF.

The sample holds many counts of this clonotype. J is TRBJ2-1 and V is TRBV20-1; TRBD2 agrees at 9 bases. V trimming: 6 bases; J trimming: 3 bases; junction bases outside the gene matches: 9. Germline V gene lookup returns CDR1 DFQATT and CDR2 SNEGSKA (reference sequence). The CDR3 has 15 amino acids. In DNA form, the CDR3 reads TGCAGTGCGCCAGGGGCGGGGGGGTTCTACAATGAGCAGTTCTTC. It yields the protein CSAPGAGGFYNEQFF.

This clonotype was seen a few times. The chain combines TRBV7-2 with TRBJ2-1; 11 nucleotides agree with TRBD1. V lost 5 bases and J lost 7; bases outside the gene matches: 7. The CDR3 contains 15 residues. Germline V gene sequence: CDR1 SGHTA, CDR2 FQGNSA. CDR3 protein: CASSLRTGGGNEQFF. Here the CDR3 DNA reads TGTGCCAGCAGCCTCCGGACAGGGGGCGGGAATGAGCAGTTCTTC.

This clonotype occurred a few times. The chain combines TRBV11-3 with TRBJ2-3, with D possibly being TRBD1 (5 bases). CDR1 is SGHNT and CDR2 is YENEEA in the germline V gene. The ends were cut back, 3 bases at V and 2 bases at J, with 15 bases in the middle. The length of the CDR3 is 16 residues. In DNA, the CDR3 is TGTGCCAGCAGCTTGTCGTTAGAAGGGGCCACAGATACGCAGTATTTT. Protein product: CASSLSLEGATDTQYF.

This clonotype was detected many times. This rearrangement joins TRBV7-9 to TRBJ2-3; 8 positions match TRBD2. The germline CDR1 and CDR2 sequences are SEHNR and FQNEAQ (reference sequence). Unmatched junction bases numbered 12, after V lost 5 bases and J lost 2 bases. The CDR3 covers 17 residues. CDR3 DNA: TGTGCCAGCAGCCCGGTTTGGGTAGCGGGGAACACAGATACGCAGTATTTT. Its protein product is CASSPVWVAGNTDTQYF.

This clonotype was observed a few times. The V and J genes are TRBV11-2 and TRBJ2-3; 13 bases agree with TRBD2. V shed 2 bases and J 1 base; nucleotides not matched to a gene: 6. Germline-derived CDR1 and CDR2 are SGHAT and FQNNGV. There are 18 residues in the CDR3. CDR3 nucleotide sequence: TGTGCCAGCAGCTTAATGGACGGACTAGCGGGGGGCACAGATACGCAGTATTTT. This translates into CASSLMDGLAGGTDTQYF.

This clonotype was seen more than once but under ten times. The genes are TRBV12-3 or TRBV12-4 and TRBJ2-5; TRBD1 might be the D (5 bases). V lost 4 bases, J lost 1 base, and 13 bases lay in between. The CDR3 consists of 15 residues. The CDR3 spells CASSWGRYSQETQYF. CDR3 nucleotide sequence: TGTGCCAGCAGTTGGGGCAGATACTCCCAAGAGACCCAGTACTTC.

This clonotype was found many times. J is TRBJ2-7 and V is TRBV20-1, with 10 nucleotides matching TRBD2. The CDR3 extends over 15 amino acids. CDR1 is DFQATT and CDR2 is SNEGSKA in the germline V gene (reference sequence). V lost 3 bases to trimming and J lost 4 bases; unmatched junction nucleotides: 9. The DNA for the CDR3 is TGCAGTGCTAGTACCCAAGCGGGAGGGCCTTACGAGCAGTACTTC. As protein: CSASTQAGGPYEQYF.

V usage is TRBV20-1 and J usage is TRBJ2-3; 9 bases match TRBD2. This CDR3 region has 16 residues. The trim removed 0 bases at V and 2 bases at J, leaving 6 bases unmatched. Germline V gene data show CDR1 as DFQATT and CDR2 as SNEGSKA (reference sequence). CDR3: CSARDFERGDTDTQYF. The CDR3 DNA follows: TGCAGTGCTAGAGATTTCGAGCGGGGGGACACAGATACGCAGTATTTT.

This clonotype was seen a few times. This rearrangement joins TRBV7-2 to TRBJ1-1, with D uncertain. Trimming stripped 5 bases from V and 7 bases from J, with 20 bases between. CDR1 and CDR2 from the germline V gene are SGHTA and FQGNSA. CDR3 length: 15 residues. The CDR3: CASSPGPVSYNEAFF. In DNA, the CDR3 is TGTGCCAGCAGCCCCGGTCCGGTCTCGTACAATGAAGCTTTCTTT.

This clonotype was picked up many times. The genes are TRBV12-3 or TRBV12-4 and TRBJ1-2; 7 nucleotides line up with TRBD1. The CDR3 is 14 residues long. Germline trimming cut 3 bases from V and 0 bases from J; bases unmatched to any gene: 1. The CDR3 here is CASSFGQANYGYTF. DNA for the CDR3: TGTGCCAGCAGTTTCGGACAGGCTAACTATGGCTACACCTTC.

This clonotype is a singleton in its sample. The CDR3: CASSESGGAVEQFF. The CDR3 DNA sequence: TGTGCCAGCAGTGAGAGCGGGGGGGCCGTTGAGCAGTTCTTC. The rearrangement uses TRBV2 and TRBJ2-1, with 10 bases that match TRBD2. The germline V gene encodes CDR1 SNHLY and CDR2 FYNNEI. The CDR3 consists of 14 residues. V was pared by 3 bases and J by 9 bases, with 5 bases of the junction left unmatched.

This clonotype was observed many times. This sequence joins TRBV3-1 and TRBJ1-4; no firm D call. The CDR3 runs 12 residues. The V gene lost 2 bases and the J gene lost 8 bases, with 6 bases spanning the gap. Germline assignment: CDR1 LGHDT and CDR2 YNNKEL (reference sequence). As DNA, the CDR3 is TGTGCCAGCAGCCAACGGGAAGAAAAACTGTTTTTT. Translating gives CASSQREEKLFF.

V gene TRBV4-3 combines with J gene TRBJ2-1; D is unresolved. V gave up 0 bases and J gave up 4 bases, with 13 bases separating them. From germline, CDR1 is LGHNA and CDR2 YSLEER. The CDR3 is made up of 16 amino acids. The CDR3 spells CASSQDRQTLYNEQFF. The CDR3, as DNA: TGCGCCAGCAGCCAAGATCGCCAAACTCTATACAATGAGCAGTTCTTC.

Ten or more counts support this clonotype. For the CDR3, the DNA is TGTGCCAGCAGCTTCCAGGGTTTCGGCTACGAGCAGTACTTC. This gives the protein CASSFQGFGYEQYF. The V gene is TRBV7-2, the J gene TRBJ2-7; weak D call: TRBD1 (5 bases). V was clipped by 3 bases and J by 3 bases, with 12 bases between them. The CDR3 totals 14 residues. The germline V gene has CDR1 SGHTA and CDR2 FQGNSA.

The gene calls are TRBV7-9 and TRBJ2-5; 7 nucleotides agree with TRBD2. This CDR3 comprises 14 residues. V was clipped by 6 bases and J by 4 bases; unmatched bases: 8. Germline assignment: CDR1 SEHNR and CDR2 FQNEAQ (reference sequence). CDR3 loop: CASSRSGGGETQYF. The CDR3 DNA follows: TGTGCCAGCAGTAGATCGGGCGGGGGAGAGACCCAGTACTTC.

The sample holds a few counts of this clonotype. CDR3 bases: TGTGCCAGCGTTCCACTCTCCCGGTGGAACAATGAGCAGTTCTTC. Its protein product is CASVPLSRWNNEQFF. V and J are TRBV7-9 and TRBJ2-1; D remains unclear. Trimming left V 8 bases short and J 5 bases short, with 19 bases between. Per germline, CDR1 SEHNR and CDR2 FQNEAQ (reference sequence). The CDR3 is 15 residues long.

The rearrangement joins TRBV27 to TRBJ2-7, with 7 positions matching TRBD2. J gave up 1 base and V 6 bases, and 9 bases lay outside the gene matches. This CDR3 contains 15 residues. The germline gives CDR1 MNHEY, CDR2 SMNVEV (reference sequence). CDR3 bases: TGTGCCAGCAGACCCCTTCTAGCGGCATCCTACGAGCAGTACTTC. Translation: CASRPLLAASYEQYF.